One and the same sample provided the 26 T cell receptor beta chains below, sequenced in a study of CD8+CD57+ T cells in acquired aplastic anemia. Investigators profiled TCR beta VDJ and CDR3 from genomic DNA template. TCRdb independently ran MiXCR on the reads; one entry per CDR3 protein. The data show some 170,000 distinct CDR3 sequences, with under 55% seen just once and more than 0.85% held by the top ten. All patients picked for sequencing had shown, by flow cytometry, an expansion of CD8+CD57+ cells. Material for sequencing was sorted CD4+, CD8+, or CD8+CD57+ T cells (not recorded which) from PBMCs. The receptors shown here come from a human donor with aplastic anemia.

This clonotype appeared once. The CDR3 reads CSASISGGARGETQYF. Here the CDR3 DNA reads TGCAGCGCCAGCATTAGCGGGGGGGCCCGGGGAGAGACCCAGTACTTC. This chain links TRBV29-1 with TRBJ2-5; 11 bases fit TRBD2. With V trimmed by 7 bases and J by 4 bases, 14 bases remained unmatched. The CDR3 consists of 16 residues. In germline, CDR1 is SQVTM, CDR2 ANQGSEA.

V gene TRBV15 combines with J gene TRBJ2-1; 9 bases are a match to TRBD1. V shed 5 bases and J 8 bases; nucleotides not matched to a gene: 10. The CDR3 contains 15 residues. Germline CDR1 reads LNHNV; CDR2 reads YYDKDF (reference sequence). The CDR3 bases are TGTGCCACCAGCGAGGGGTTGGGACAGGGCTATGAGCAGTTCTTC. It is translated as CATSEGLGQGYEQFF.

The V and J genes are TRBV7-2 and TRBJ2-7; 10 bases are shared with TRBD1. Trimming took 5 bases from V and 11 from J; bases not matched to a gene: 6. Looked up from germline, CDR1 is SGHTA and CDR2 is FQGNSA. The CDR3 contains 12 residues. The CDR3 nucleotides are TGTGCCAGCAGCCTTGGACAGGGGGAAAAGTACTTC. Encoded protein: CASSLGQGEKYF.

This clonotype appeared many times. The CDR3 sequence is CASIGQYSNQPQHF. The CDR3 region has the DNA TGTGCCAGCATTGGACAGTATAGCAATCAGCCCCAGCATTTT. This sequence joins TRBV6-1 and TRBJ1-5, with D possibly being TRBD1 (6 bases). Germline values: CDR1 MNHNS, CDR2 SASEGT. This CDR3 spans 14 amino acids. V lost 7 bases and J lost 0, with 10 bases in between.

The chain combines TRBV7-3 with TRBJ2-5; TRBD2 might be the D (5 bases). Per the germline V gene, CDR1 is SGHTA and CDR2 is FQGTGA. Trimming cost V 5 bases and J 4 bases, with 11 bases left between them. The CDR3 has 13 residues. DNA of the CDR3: TGTGCCAGCAGCGACGGAGGTCGAGAGACCCAGTACTTC. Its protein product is CASSDGGRETQYF.

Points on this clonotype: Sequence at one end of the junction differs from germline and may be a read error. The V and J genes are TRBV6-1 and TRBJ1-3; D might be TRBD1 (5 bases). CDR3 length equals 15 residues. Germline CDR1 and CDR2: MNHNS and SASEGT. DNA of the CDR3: TGTGCCGGCAGTGAAAGGGACGTCTCTGGAAACACCATATATTTT. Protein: CAGSERDVSGNTIYF.

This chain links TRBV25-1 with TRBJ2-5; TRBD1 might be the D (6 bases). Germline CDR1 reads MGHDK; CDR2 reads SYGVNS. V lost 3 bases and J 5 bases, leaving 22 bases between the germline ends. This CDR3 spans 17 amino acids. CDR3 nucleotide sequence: TGTGCCAGCAGTGATGCAACAGGGAAAGGAACGTGGGAGACCCAGTACTTC. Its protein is CASSDATGKGTWETQYF.

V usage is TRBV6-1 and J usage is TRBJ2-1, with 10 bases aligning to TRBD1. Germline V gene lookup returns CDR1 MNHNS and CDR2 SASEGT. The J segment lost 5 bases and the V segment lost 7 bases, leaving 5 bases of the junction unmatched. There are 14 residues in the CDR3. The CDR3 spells CASTPGTGDNEQFF. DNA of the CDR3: TGTGCCAGCACCCCCGGGACAGGGGACAATGAGCAGTTCTTC.

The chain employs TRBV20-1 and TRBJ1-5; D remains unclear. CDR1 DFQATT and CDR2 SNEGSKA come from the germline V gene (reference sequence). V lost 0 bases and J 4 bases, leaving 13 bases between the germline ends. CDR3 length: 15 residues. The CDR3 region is CSARDRWGSNQPQHF. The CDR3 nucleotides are TGCAGTGCTAGAGATCGGTGGGGTTCGAATCAGCCCCAGCATTTT.

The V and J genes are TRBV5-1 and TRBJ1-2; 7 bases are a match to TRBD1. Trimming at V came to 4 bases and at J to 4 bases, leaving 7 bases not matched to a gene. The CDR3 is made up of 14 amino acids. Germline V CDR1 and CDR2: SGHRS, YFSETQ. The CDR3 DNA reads TGCGCCAGCAGCGCCGACAGGGAAACCTATGGCTACACCTTC. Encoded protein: CASSADRETYGYTF.

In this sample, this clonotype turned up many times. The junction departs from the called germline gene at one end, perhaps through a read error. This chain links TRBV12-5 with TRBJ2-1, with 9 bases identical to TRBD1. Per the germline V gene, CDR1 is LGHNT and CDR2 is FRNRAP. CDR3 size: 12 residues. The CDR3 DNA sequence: TGTGCTAGTGGTTTGGATGGGACAGGGCTACTCTTC. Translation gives CASGLDGTGLLF.

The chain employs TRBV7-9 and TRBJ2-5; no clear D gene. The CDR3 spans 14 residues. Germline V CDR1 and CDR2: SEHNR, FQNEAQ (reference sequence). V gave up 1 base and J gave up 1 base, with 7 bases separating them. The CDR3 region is CASSLGEVQETQYF. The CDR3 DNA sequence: TGTGCCAGCAGCTTAGGAGAAGTCCAAGAGACCCAGTACTTC.

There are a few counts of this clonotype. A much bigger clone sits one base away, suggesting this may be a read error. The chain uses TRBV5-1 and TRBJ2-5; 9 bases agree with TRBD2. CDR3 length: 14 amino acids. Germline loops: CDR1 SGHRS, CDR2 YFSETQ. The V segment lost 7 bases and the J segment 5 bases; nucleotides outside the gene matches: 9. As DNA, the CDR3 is TGCGCCAGCGGCTCAGCGGGGGGCGGGGAGACCCAGTACTTC. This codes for CASGSAGGGETQYF.

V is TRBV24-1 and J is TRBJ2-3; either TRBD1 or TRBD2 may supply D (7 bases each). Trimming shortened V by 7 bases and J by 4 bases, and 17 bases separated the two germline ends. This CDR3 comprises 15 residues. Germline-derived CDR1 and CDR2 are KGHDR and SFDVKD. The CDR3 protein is CATSRAGQPPDTQYF. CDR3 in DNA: TGTGCCACCAGCCGAGCGGGACAGCCTCCAGATACGCAGTATTTT.

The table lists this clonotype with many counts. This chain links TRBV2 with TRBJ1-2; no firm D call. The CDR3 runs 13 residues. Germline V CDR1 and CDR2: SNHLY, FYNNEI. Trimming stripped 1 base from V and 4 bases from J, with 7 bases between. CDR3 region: CASSEGAGYGYTF. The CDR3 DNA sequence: TGTGCCAGCAGTGAAGGGGCAGGCTATGGCTACACCTTC.

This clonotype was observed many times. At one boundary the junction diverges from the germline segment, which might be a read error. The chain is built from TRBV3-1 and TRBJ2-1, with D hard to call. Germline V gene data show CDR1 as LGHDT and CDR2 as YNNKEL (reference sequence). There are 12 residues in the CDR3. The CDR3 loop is CASSQAEQVLIF. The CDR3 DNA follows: TGTGCCAGCAGCCAAGCTGAGCAGGTCTTAATCTTC.

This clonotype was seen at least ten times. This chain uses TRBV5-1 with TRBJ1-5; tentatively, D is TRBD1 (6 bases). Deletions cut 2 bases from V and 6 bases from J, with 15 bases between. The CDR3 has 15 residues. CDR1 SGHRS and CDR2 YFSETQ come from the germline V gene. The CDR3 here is CASSLGDTTGQPQHF. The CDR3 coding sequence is TGCGCCAGCAGCTTAGGGGACACCACCGGTCAGCCCCAGCATTTT.

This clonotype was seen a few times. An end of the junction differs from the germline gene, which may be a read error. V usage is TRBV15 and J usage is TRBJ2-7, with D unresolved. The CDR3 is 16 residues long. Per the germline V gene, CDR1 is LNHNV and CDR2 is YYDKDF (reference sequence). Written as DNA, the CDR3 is TGTGCCACCAGCAGAGATGCCATGTTGGTCTCCAACGAGCAGTACTTC. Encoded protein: CATSRDAMLVSNEQYF.

CDR3 bases: TGTGCCACCAGCAGAGCACTAGCGGGGGGCTTGGCGGGTAATGAGCAGTTCTTC. Its protein product is CATSRALAGGLAGNEQFF. The chain is built from TRBV15 and TRBJ2-1; 12 nucleotides align to TRBD2. The CDR3 length is 18 residues. Germline loops: CDR1 LNHNV, CDR2 YYDKDF (reference sequence). J lost 7 bases, V lost 1 base, and 11 bases had no gene match.

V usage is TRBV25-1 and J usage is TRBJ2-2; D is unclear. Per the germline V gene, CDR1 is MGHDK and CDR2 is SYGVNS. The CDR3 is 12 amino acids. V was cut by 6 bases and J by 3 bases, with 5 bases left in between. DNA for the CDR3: TGTGCCAGCAGGGACGACACCGGGGAGCTGTTTTTT. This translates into CASRDDTGELFF.

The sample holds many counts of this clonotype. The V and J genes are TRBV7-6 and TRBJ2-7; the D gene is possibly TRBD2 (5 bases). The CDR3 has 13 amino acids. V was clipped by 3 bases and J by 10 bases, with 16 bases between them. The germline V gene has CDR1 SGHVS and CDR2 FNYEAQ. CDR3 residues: CASSFDEGAYQYF. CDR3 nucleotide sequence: TGTGCCAGCAGCTTCGACGAGGGCGCTTACCAGTACTTC.

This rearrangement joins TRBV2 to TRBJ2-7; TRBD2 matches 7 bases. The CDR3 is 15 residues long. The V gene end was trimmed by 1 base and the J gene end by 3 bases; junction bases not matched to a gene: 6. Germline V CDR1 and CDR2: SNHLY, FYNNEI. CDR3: CASSEGREIHYEQYF. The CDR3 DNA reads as TGTGCCAGCAGTGAAGGGCGGGAGATCCACTACGAGCAGTACTTC.

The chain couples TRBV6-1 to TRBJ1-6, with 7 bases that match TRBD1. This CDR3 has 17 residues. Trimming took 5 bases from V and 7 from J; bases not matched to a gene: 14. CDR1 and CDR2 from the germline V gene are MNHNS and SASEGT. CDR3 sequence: CASSRTSSGTENSPLHF. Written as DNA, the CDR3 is TGTGCCAGCAGTCGTACGAGCTCCGGGACAGAGAATTCACCCCTCCACTTT.

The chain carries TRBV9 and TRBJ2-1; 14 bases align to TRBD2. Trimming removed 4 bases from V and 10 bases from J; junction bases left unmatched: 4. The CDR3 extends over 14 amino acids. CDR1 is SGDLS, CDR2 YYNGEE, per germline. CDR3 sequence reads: CASSTGTSGGEQFF. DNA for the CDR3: TGTGCCAGCAGCACAGGGACTAGCGGGGGAGAGCAGTTCTTC.

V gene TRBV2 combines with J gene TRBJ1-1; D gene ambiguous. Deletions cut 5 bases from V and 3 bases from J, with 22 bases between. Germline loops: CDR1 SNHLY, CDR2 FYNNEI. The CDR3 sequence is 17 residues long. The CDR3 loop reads CASSRSEMEGKDTEAFF. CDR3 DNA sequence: TGTGCCAGCAGTCGGTCGGAGATGGAGGGTAAGGACACTGAAGCTTTCTTT.

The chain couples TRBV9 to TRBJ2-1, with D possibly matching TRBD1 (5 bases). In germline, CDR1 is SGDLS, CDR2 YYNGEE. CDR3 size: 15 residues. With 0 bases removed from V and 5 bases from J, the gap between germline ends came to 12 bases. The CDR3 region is CASSVAGWGNNEQFF. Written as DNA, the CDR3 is TGTGCCAGCAGCGTAGCAGGTTGGGGCAACAATGAGCAGTTCTTC.